This T cell receptor beta chain is from a study of CD8 T cells in ankylosing spondylitis. The study, taken as a whole, reports: Prior work had noted some motif variants in reactive arthritis blood and synovial fluid. Apparently characteristic of ankylosing spondylitis blood was a TCR beta motif (roughly eight highly homologous variants). In ankylosing spondylitis patients, matched synovial fluid reportedly showed significant enrichment of disease-linked clones.

V lost 5 bases to trimming and J lost 5 bases; unmatched junction nucleotides: 14. CDR3 size: 17 residues. Per the germline V gene, CDR1 is MGHRA and CDR2 is YSYEKL. Generation of TCR beta libraries employed quantitative 5'-RACE incorporating molecular barcodes. TCRdb processed the 5' RACE reads anew with MiXCR; each CDR3 protein has one entry. In the table there are roughly 370,000 distinct CDR3 sequences, approximately 20% of which are singletons. This clonotype has only a few counts. Its specificity is unknown. What was sequenced was blood, either unsorted or a sorted T cell fraction (not recorded which). V and J are TRBV4-1 and TRBJ1-5; TRBD1 matches 8 bases. This TCR was recovered from a male donor with ankylosing spondylitis. The CDR3 nucleotides read TGCGCCAGCAGCGACCGACAGGGGACTAAGGGTTATCAGCCCCAGCATTTT. Residues: CASSDRQGTKGYQPQHF.